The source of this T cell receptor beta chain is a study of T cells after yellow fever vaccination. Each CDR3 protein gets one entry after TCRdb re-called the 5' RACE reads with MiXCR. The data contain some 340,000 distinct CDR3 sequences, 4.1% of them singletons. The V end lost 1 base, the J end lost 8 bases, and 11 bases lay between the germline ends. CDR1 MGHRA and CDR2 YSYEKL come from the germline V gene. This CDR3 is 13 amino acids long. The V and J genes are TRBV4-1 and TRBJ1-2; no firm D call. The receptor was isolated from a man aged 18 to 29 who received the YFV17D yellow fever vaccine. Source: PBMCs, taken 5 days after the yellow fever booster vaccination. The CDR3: CASSQGAMEGYTF. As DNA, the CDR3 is TGCGCCAGCAGCCAAGGCGCCATGGAGGGCTACACCTTC.